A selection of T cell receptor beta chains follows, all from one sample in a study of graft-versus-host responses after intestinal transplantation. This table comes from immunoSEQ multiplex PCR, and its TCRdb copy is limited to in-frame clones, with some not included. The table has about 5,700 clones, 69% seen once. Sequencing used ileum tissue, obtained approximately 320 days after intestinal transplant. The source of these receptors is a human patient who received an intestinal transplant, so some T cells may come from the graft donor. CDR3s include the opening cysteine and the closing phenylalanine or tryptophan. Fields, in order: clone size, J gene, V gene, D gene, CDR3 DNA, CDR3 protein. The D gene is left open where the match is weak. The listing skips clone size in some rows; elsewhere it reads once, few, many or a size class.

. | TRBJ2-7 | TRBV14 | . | TGTGCCAGCAGCCGAGTTAGGGGTGTGTCCTACGAGCAGTACTTC | CASSRVRGVSYEQYF
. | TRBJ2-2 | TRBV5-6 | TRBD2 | TGTGCCAGCAGCCCGCTGACTAGCTCCGCCGGGGAGCTGTTTTTT | CASSPLTSSAGELFF
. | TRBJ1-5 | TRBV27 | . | TGTGCCAGCCGAATGACTGGGGCTGGGCAGCCCCAGCATTTT | CASRMTGAGQPQHF
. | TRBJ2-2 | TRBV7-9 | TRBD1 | TGTGCCAGCAGCCCCAGGGGGACAGGGGGCGGAACCGGGGAGCTGTTTTTT | CASSPRGTGGGTGELFF
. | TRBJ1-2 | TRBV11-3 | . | TGTGCCAGCAGCTTAGTTAGGTTGACGGTGAACTATGGCTACACCTTC | CASSLVRLTVNYGYTF
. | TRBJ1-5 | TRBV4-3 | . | TGCGCCAGCAGCCAAGTCGCAGGGTCACATCAGCCCCAGCATTTT | CASSQVAGSHQPQHF
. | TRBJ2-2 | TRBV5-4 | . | TGTGCCAGCAGCTCCCAGGGGACCGGGGAGCTGTTTTTT | CASSSQGTGELFF
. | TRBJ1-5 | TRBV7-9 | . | TGTGCCAGCGGCTATGGAGGGGATCAGCCCCAGCATTTT | CASGYGGDQPQHF
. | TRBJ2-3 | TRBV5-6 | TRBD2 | TGTGCCAGCAGCCCGGACAAGCGGGAGACAGATACGCAGTATTTT | CASSPDKRETDTQYF
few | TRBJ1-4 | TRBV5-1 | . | TGCGCCAGCAGCTCCGGGAGTTTGGATGAAAAACTGTTTTTT | CASSSGSLDEKLFF
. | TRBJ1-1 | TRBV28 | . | TGTGCCAGCAGTTTACACCCCCGCGGGGGGACTGAAGCTTTCTTT | CASSLHPRGGTEAFF
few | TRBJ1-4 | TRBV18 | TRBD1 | TGTGCCAGCTCACCCCGGACAGGGGATGAAAAACTGTTTTTT | CASSPRTGDEKLFF
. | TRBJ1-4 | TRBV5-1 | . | TGCGCCAGCAGCTATCAGGAGAATGAAAAACTGTTTTTT | CASSYQENEKLFF
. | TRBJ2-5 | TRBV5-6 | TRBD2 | TGTGCCAGCAGCCTCGGGACTAGCGGGAGACAAGAGACCCAGTACTTC | CASSLGTSGRQETQYF
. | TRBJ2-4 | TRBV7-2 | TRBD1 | TGTGCCAGCAGCTTAGGGGGACAGGGAAACATTCAGTACTTC | CASSLGGQGNIQYF
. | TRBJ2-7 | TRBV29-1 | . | TGCAGCGTTGAAGATGGGAGAGGGAAGGACTACGAGCAGTACTTC | CSVEDGRGKDYEQYF
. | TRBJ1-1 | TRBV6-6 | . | TGTGCCAGCAGTTGGGGAGGGGACACTGAAGCTTTCTTT | CASSWGGDTEAFF
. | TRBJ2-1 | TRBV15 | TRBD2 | TGTGCCACCAGCAGGACTAGCGGGAGTAAGGATGAGCAGTTCTTC | CATSRTSGSKDEQFF
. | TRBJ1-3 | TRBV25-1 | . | TGTGCCAGAACGTCCGTCTCTGGAAACACCATATATTTT | CARTSVSGNTIYF
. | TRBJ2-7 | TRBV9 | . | TGTGCCAGCAGCGTAGGGGACATCCCTTGGAGGGAGCAGTACTTC | CASSVGDIPWREQYF
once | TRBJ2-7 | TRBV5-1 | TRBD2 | TGCGCCAGCAGGTCGATACCCGGGACTAGCGGGACCAACTACGAGCAGTACTTC | CASRSIPGTSGTNYEQYF
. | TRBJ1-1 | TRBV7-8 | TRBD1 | TGTGCCAGCAGCTCCGGACAGGGGAATTCTGAAGCTTTCTTT | CASSSGQGNSEAFF
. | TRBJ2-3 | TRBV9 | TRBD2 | TGTGCCAGCAGCTCTAGAGGACTAGCTAGCACAGATACGCAGTATTTT | CASSSRGLASTDTQYF
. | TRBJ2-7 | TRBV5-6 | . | TGTGCCAGCAGCTTGTTTGGGGGCTACGAGCAGTACTTC | CASSLFGGYEQYF
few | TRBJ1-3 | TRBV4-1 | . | TGCGCCAGCAGCCAAGTTACTTCTGGAAACACCATATATTTT | CASSQVTSGNTIYF
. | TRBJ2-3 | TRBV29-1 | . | TGCAGCGTGACGGGACTCCTCCCGACAGATACGCAGTATTTT | CSVTGLLPTDTQYF
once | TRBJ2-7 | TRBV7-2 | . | TGTGCCAGCAGCTTAATCACGGGGGCGGAGCAGTACTTC | CASSLITGAEQYF
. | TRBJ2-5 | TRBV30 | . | TGTGCCCAATCGATAGGGCGTGGAGAGACCCAGTACTTC | CAQSIGRGETQYF